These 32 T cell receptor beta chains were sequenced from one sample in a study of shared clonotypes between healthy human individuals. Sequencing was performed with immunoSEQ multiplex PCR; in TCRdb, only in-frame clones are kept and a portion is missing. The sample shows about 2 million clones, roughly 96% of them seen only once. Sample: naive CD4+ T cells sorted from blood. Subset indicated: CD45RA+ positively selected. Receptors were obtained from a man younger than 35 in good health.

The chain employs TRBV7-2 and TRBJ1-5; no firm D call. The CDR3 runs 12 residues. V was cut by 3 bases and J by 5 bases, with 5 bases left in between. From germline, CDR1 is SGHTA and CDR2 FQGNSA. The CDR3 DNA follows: TGTGCCAGCAGCTTCGCTGATCAGCCCCAGCATTTT. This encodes CASSFADQPQHF. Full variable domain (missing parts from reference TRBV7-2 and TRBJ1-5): GAGVSQSPSNKVTEKGKDVELRCDPISGHTALYWYRQSLGQGLEFLIYFQGNSAPDKSGLPSDRFSAERTGGSVSTLTIQRTQQEDSAVYLCASSFADQPQHFGDGTRLSIL.

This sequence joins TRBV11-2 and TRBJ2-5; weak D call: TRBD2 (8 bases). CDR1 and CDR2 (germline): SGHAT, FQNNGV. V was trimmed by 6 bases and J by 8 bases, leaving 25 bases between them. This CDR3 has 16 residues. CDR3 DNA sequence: TGTGCCAGCAGTAGACAGGGAGGACTAGCATACCGAACCCAGTACTTC. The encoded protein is CASSRQGGLAYRTQYF.

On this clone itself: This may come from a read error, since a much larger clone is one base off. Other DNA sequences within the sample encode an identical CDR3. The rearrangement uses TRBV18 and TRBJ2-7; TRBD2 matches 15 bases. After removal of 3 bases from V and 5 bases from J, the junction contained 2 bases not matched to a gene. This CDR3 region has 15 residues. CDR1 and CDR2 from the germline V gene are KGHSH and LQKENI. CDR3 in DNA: TGTGCCAGCTCACCGGGACTAGCGGGGGGCAACGAGCAGTACTTC. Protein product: CASSPGLAGGNEQYF.

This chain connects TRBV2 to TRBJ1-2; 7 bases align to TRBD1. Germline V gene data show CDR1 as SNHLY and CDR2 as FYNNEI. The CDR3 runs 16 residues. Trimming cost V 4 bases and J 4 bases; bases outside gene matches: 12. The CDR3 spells CASSVTWGQQFYGYTF. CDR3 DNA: TGTGCCAGCAGTGTAACGTGGGGACAGCAATTCTATGGCTACACCTTC.

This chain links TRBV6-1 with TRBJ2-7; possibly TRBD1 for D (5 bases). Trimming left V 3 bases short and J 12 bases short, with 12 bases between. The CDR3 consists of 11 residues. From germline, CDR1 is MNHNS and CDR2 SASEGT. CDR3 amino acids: CASSEYDRRYF. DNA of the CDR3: TGTGCCAGCAGTGAGTACGACAGAAGGTACTTC.

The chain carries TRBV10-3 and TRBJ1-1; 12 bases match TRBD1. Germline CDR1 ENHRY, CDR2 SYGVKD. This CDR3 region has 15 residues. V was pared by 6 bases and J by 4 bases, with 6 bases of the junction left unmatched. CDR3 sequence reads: CAISHPGQGATEAFF. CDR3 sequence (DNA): TGTGCCATCAGCCACCCGGGACAGGGGGCCACTGAAGCTTTCTTT.

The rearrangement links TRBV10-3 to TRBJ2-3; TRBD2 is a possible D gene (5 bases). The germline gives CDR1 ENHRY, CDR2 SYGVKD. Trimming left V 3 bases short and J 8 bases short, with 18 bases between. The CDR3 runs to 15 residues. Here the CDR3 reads CAISETQPSLGTQYF. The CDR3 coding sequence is TGTGCCATCAGTGAAACCCAGCCTAGCTTGGGTACGCAGTATTTT.

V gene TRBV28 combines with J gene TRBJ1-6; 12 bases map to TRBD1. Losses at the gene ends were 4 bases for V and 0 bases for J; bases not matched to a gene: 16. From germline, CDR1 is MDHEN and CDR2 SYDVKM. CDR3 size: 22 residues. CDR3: CASSSGTGGRGVTSSYNSPLHF. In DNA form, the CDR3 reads TGTGCCAGCAGTTCCGGGACAGGGGGCAGAGGGGTTACCAGCTCCTATAATTCACCCCTCCACTTT.

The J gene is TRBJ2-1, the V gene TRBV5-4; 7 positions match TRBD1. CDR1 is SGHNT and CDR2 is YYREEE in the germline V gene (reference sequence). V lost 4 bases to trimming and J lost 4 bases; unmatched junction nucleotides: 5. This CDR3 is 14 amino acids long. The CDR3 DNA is TGTGCCAGCAGCCCGAAGGGACAGTACAATGAGCAGTTCTTC. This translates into CASSPKGQYNEQFF.

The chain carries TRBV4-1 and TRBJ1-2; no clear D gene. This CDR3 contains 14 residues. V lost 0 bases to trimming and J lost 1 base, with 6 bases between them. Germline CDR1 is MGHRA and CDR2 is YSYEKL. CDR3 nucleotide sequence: TGCGCCAGCAGCCAAGAAGCCAGTAACTATGGCTACACCTTC. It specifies CASSQEASNYGYTF.

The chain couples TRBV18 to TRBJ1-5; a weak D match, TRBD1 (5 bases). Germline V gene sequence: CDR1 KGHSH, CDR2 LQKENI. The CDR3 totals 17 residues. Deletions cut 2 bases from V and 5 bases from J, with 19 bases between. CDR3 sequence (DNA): TGTGCCAGCTCACCATACCGGGGGAAGGGAGGTGATCAGCCCCAGCATTTT. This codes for CASSPYRGKGGDQPQHF.

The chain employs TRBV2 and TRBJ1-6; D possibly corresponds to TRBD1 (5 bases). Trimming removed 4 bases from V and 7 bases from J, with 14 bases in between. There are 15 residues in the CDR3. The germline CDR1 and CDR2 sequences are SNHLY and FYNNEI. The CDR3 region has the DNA TGTGCCAGCAGTGCGGGACCGGTGGGGAATTCACCCCTCCACTTT. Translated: CASSAGPVGNSPLHF. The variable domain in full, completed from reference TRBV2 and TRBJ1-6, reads EPEVTQTPSHQVTQMGQEVILRCVPISNHLYFYWYRQILGQKVEFLVSFYNNEISEKSEIFDDQFSVERPDGSNFTLKIRSTKLEDSAMYFCASSAGPVGNSPLHFGNGTRLTVT.

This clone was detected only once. The CDR3 DNA is TGTGCCTGGAGTGTTGGGGTAGCGACGTACCAAGAGACCCAGTACTTC. The encoded protein is CAWSVGVATYQETQYF. The V gene is TRBV30, the J gene TRBJ2-5; perhaps TRBD2 as D (5 bases). The germline CDR1 and CDR2 sequences are GTSNPN and SVGIG (reference sequence). V dropped 0 bases and J dropped 0 bases, with 14 bases sitting between them. This CDR3 is 16 amino acids long.

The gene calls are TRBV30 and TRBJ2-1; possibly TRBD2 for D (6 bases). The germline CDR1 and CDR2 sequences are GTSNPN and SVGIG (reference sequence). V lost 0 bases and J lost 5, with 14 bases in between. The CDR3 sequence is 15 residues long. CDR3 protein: CAWSVRMGTHNEQFF. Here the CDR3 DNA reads TGTGCCTGGAGTGTACGCATGGGGACTCACAATGAGCAGTTCTTC.

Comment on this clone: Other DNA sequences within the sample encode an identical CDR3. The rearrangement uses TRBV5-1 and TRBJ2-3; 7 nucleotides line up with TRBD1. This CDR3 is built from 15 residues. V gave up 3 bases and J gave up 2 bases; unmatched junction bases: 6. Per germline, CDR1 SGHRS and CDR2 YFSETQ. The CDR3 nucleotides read TGCGCCAGCAGCTCCGACAGGGCCCTCACAGATACGCAGTATTTT. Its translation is CASSSDRALTDTQYF.

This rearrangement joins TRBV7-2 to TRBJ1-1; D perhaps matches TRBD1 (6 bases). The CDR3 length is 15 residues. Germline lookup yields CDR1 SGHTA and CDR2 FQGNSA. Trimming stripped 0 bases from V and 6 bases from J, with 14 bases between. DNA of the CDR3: TGTGCCAGCAGCTTAGCTGCGGGGGCGAGGGCTGAAGCTTTCTTT. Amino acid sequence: CASSLAAGARAEAFF.

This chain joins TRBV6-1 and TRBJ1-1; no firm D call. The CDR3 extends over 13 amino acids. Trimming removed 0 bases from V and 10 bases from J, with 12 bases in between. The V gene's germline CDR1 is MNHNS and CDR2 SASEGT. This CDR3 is CASSEASETPAFF. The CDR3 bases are TGTGCCAGCAGTGAAGCTTCAGAGACGCCAGCTTTCTTT.

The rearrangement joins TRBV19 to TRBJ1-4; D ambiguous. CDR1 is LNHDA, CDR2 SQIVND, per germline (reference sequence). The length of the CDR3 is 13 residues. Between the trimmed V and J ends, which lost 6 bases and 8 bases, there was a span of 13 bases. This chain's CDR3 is CASRSVQTEKLFF. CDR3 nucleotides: TGTGCCAGTAGAAGCGTTCAGACAGAAAAACTGTTTTTT.

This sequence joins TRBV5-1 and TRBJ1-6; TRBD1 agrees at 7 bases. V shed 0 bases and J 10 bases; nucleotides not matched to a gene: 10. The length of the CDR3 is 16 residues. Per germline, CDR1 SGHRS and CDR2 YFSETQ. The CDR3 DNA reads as TGCGCCAGCAGCTTGGAGGGTAGGGGGCGCGAATCACCCCTCCACTTT. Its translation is CASSLEGRGRESPLHF.

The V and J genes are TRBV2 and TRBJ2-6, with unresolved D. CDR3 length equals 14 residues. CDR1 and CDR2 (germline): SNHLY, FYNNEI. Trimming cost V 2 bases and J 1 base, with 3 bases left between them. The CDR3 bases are TGTGCCAGCAGTGAAAAATCTGGGGCCAACGTCCTGACTTTC. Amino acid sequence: CASSEKSGANVLTF.

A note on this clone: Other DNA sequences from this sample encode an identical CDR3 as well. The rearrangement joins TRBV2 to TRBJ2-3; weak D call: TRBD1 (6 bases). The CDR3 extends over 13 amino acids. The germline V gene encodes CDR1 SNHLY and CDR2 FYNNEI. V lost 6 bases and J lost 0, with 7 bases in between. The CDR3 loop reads CASSTGSTDTQYF. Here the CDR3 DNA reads TGTGCCAGCAGCACAGGGAGCACAGATACGCAGTATTTT.

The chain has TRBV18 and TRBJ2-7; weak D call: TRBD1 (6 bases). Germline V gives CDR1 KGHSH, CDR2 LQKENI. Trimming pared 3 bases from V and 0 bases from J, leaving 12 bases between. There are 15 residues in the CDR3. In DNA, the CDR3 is TGTGCCAGCTCACCGCGAGGACAGCCCTCCTACGAGCAGTACTTC. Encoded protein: CASSPRGQPSYEQYF.

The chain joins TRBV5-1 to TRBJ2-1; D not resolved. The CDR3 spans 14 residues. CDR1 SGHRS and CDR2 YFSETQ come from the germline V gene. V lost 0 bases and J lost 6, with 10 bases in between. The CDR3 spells CASSLAVVVNEQFF. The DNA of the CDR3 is TGCGCCAGCAGCTTGGCCGTGGTAGTCAATGAGCAGTTCTTC.

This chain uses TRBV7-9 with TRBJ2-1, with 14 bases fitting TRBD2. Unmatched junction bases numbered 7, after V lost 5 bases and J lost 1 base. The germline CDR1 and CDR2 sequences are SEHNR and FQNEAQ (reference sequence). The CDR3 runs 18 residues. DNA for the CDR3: TGTGCCAGCAGCCCACGACTAGCGGGGGGGCGATCCTACAATGAGCAGTTCTTC. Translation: CASSPRLAGGRSYNEQFF. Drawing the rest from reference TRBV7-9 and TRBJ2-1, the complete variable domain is DTGVSQNPRHKITKRGQNVTFRCDPISEHNRLYWYRQTLGQGPEFLTYFQNEAQLEKSRLLSDRFSAERPKGSFSTLEIQRTEQGDSAMYLCASSPRLAGGRSYNEQFFGPGTRLTVL.

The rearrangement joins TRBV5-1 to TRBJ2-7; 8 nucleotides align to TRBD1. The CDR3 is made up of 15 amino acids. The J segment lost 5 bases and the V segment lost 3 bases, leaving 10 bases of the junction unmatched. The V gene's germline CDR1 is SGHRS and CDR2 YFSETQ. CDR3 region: CASSSRDRMTHEQYF. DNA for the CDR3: TGCGCCAGCAGCTCCCGGGACAGGATGACCCACGAGCAGTACTTC.

CDR3 in DNA: TGTGCCAGCAGCTTTTTCACAGGGGGCGCAGGCTACACCTTC. Encoded protein: CASSFFTGGAGYTF. The rearrangement links TRBV28 to TRBJ1-2; 9 nucleotides align to TRBD1. V was clipped by 6 bases and J by 8 bases; unmatched bases: 10. CDR1 and CDR2 from the germline V gene are MDHEN and SYDVKM. This CDR3 is built from 14 residues.

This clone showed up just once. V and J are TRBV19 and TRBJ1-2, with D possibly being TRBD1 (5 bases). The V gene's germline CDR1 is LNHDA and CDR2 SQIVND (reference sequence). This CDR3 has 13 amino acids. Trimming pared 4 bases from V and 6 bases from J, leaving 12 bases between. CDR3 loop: CASSNQGVHGYTF. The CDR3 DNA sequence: TGTGCCAGTAGTAACCAGGGTGTACATGGCTACACCTTC.

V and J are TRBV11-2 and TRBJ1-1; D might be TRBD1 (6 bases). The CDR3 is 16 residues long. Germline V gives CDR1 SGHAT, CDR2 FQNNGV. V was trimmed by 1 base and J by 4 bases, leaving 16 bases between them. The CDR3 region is CASSLGQAPRGTEAFF. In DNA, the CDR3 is TGTGCCAGCAGCTTAGGTCAGGCCCCCAGGGGCACTGAAGCTTTCTTT.

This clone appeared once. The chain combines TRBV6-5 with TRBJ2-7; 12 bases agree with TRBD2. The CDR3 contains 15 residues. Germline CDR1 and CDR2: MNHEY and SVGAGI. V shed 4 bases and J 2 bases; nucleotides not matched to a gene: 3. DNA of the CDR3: TGTGCCAGCAGTTCCTGGACTAGCGGGGCCTACGAGCAGTACTTC. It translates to CASSSWTSGAYEQYF.

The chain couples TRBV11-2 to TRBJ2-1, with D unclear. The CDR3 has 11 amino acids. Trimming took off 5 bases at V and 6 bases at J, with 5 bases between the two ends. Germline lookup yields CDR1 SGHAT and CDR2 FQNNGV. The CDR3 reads CASSPRNEQFF. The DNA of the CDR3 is TGTGCCAGCAGCCCCCGCAATGAGCAGTTCTTC.

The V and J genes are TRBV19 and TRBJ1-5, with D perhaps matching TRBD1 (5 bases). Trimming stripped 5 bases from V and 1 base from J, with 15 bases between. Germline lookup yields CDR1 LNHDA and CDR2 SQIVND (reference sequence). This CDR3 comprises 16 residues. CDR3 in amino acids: CASSGDPRVSNQPQHF. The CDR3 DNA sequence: TGTGCCAGTAGTGGGGACCCACGCGTGAGCAATCAGCCCCAGCATTTT.

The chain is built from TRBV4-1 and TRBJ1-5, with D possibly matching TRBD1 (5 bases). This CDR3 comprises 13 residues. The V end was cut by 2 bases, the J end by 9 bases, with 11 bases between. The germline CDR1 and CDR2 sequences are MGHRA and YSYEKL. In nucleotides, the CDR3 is TGCGCCAGCAGCCAACGGACGGGGGGGCCCCAGCATTTT. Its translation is CASSQRTGGPQHF.